This T cell receptor (beta chain) was recorded in a study of blood T cells in healthy people across ages. Comments on this clonotype: Its antigen is not known.

The authors ran a second PCR of about 6 to 12 cycles using a sample-barcoded 5' primer and a J-beta primer mix. Every cDNA was tagged by a template-switch adaptor with 12 random nucleotides. MiXCR, run by TCRdb on the 5' RACE reads, gives a single entry per CDR3 protein. Of over a million distinct CDR3 sequences listed, approximately 63% are singletons. Trimming shortened V by 7 bases and J by 4 bases, and 13 bases separated the two germline ends. CDR1 is LGHNT and CDR2 is FRNRAP in the germline V gene. CDR3 length: 13 residues. General observations from the study: There were more naive CD4+ cells and higher diversity in long-lived donors than in aged donors.

This chain uses TRBV12-5 with TRBJ1-2, with no clear D. The specimen was blood. The sequence was collected from a man aged 18 to 30 in good health. In DNA form, the CDR3 reads TGTGCTAGTGCCCCGGATCCGAGCTATGGCTACACCTTC. Its translation is CASAPDPSYGYTF. The full variable domain, with the rest looked up from reference TRBV12-5 and TRBJ1-2, is DARVTQTPRHKVTEMGQEVTMRCQPILGHNTVFWYRQTMMQGLELLAYFRNRAPLDDSGMPKDRFSAEMPDATLATLKIQPSEPRDSAVYFCASAPDPSYGYTFGSGTRLTVV.